The present TCR beta chain was sequenced within a study of T cells in Graves' hyperthyroidism and ophthalmopathy. For the study at large: Peripheral blood specimens were obtained at initial diagnosis, prior to any treatment.

RNA transcripts gave rise to amplified TCR beta CDR3 regions. First-round RT-PCR of the TCR CDR3 relied on the HTBI primer set. TCRdb re-analysed the multiplex PCR reads in MiXCR, keeping a single row per CDR3 protein. Of about 560,000 distinct CDR3 sequences in the sample, around 13% are singletons; the top ten hold approximately 15%. This clonotype was observed at least ten times. Its specificity is unknown. Whole-study findings and limits: The majority of expanded thyroid clonotypes above 0.001 also appeared in blood. Ophthalmopathy onset followed model prediction by a median approximately 6.2 months.

V was pared by 1 base and J by 0 bases, with 8 bases of the junction left unmatched. Germline V gene data show CDR1 as LGHDT and CDR2 as YNNKEL (reference sequence). This CDR3 has 18 amino acids. Sequences were obtained from blood. The receptor was isolated from a woman in her thirties or forties with Graves' hyperthyroidism. The chain uses TRBV3-1 and TRBJ2-4; 8 nucleotides match TRBD2. CDR3 protein: CASSQGLLAEIAKNIQYF. The CDR3 bases are TGTGCCAGCAGCCAAGGGTTACTAGCGGAGATAGCCAAAAACATTCAGTACTTC.